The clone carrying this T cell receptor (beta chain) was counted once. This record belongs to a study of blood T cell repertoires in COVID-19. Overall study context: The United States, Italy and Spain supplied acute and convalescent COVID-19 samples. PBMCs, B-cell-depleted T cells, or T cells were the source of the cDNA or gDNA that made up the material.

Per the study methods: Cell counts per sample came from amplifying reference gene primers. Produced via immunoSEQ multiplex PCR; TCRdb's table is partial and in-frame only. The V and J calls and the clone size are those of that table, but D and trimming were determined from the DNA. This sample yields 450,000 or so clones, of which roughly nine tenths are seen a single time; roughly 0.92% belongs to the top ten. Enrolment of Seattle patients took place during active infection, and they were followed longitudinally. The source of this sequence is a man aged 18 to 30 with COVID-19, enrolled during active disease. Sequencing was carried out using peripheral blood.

The CDR3 DNA sequence: TGTGCCAGCAGCCAAGATGTCTGGACAGGGCTATATGGCTACACCTTC. It translates to CASSQDVWTGLYGYTF. The V call is TRBV14, the J call TRBJ1-2; the match to TRBD1 covers 8 bases. The CDR3 covers 16 residues. Germline V CDR1 and CDR2: SGHDN, FVKESK. Trimming at V came to 0 bases and at J to 5 bases, leaving 8 bases not matched to a gene. The entire variable domain, with the rest obtained from reference TRBV14 and TRBJ1-2, is as follows: EAGVTQFPSHSVIEKGQTVTLRCDPISGHDNLYWYRRVMGKEIKFLLHFVKESKQDESGMPNNRFLAERTGGTYSTLKVQPAELEDSGVYFCASSQDVWTGLYGYTFGSGTRLTVV.